This is a list of T cell receptor beta chains from one sample in a study of T cells in Graves' hyperthyroidism and ophthalmopathy. TCRdb re-called the multiplex PCR reads through MiXCR, storing one row per CDR3 protein. The sample includes 340,000 or so distinct CDR3 sequences, approximately 22% of them seen just once. The material sequenced was blood. The source is a woman between 45 and 65 years old with Graves' hyperthyroidism. CDR3s include the opening cysteine and the closing phenylalanine or tryptophan. The D gene is left open where the match is weak. Expanded clones get a size class; other rows say once, few or many, or leave the size out.

D: NA; V: TRBV20-1; size: many; J: TRBJ1-5; CDR3: CSARDLHSNQPQHF; DNA: TGCAGTGCTAGAGATCTACATAGCAATCAGCCCCAGCATTTT
D: NA; V: TRBV6-4; size: many; J: TRBJ2-7; CDR3: CASSDSFLASQIFYEQYF; DNA: TGTGCCAGCAGTGACTCGTTTTTGGCTAGCCAAATTTTCTACGAGCAGTACTTC
D: TRBD2; V: TRBV2; size: many; J: TRBJ2-3; CDR3: CASSVAGEDTQYF; DNA: TGTGCCAGCAGTGTAGCGGGAGAAGATACGCAGTATTTT
D: NA; V: TRBV28; size: many; J: TRBJ1-1; CDR3: CASSSPGEMNTEAFF; DNA: TGTGCCAGCAGTTCTCCAGGGGAAATGAACACTGAAGCTTTCTTT
D: TRBD1; V: TRBV30; size: many; J: TRBJ1-3; CDR3: CAWSSGQGGTNTIYF; DNA: TGTGCCTGGAGCTCAGGACAGGGAGGTACAAACACCATATATTTT
D: NA; V: TRBV30; size: NA; J: TRBJ2-1; CDR3: CAWSAQGSSYNEQFF; DNA: TGTGCCTGGAGTGCCCAGGGGTCCTCCTACAATGAGCAGTTCTTC
D: TRBD1; V: TRBV28; size: many; J: TRBJ2-7; CDR3: CASCPTTGIYEQYF; DNA: TGTGCCAGTTGCCCCACGACAGGGATCTACGAGCAGTACTTC
D: NA; V: TRBV5-1; size: few; J: TRBJ1-1; CDR3: CASSVQGFMNTEAFF; DNA: TGCGCCAGCAGCGTGCAGGGTTTCATGAACACTGAAGCTTTCTTT
D: NA; V: TRBV6-1; size: few; J: TRBJ1-5; CDR3: CASVAREGGNQPQHF; DNA: TGTGCCAGCGTCGCCCGCGAGGGCGGAAATCAGCCCCAGCATTTT
D: TRBD1; V: TRBV20-1; size: NA; J: TRBJ2-6; CDR3: CSARQFRTGASGANVLTF; DNA: TGCAGTGCTAGGCAATTCCGGACAGGCGCCTCTGGGGCCAACGTCCTGACTTTC
D: TRBD1; V: TRBV3-1; size: many; J: TRBJ1-1; CDR3: CASSQAGGDTEAFF; DNA: TGTGCCAGCAGCCAAGCAGGGGGGGACACTGAAGCTTTCTTT
D: NA; V: TRBV6-1; size: NA; J: TRBJ1-6; CDR3: CASSEAQRLPLHF; DNA: TGTGCCAGCAGTGAAGCGCAACGTCTACCCCTCCACTTT
D: NA; V: TRBV11-2; size: many; J: TRBJ1-1; CDR3: CASSSRRDTEAFF; DNA: TGTGCCAGCAGCTCGAGAAGGGACACTGAAGCTTTCTTT
D: TRBD1; V: TRBV29-1; size: few; J: TRBJ2-7; CDR3: CSVRTGTVSYEQYF; DNA: TGCAGCGTGCGTACCGGGACAGTCTCCTACGAGCAGTACTTC
D: TRBD1; V: TRBV12-3/TRBV12-4; size: once; J: TRBJ1-2; CDR3: CASSRRLGQARDGYTF; DNA: TGTGCCAGCAGTCGCCGGCTCGGACAGGCGAGAGATGGCTACACCTTC
D: NA; V: TRBV12-3/TRBV12-4; size: many; J: TRBJ1-4; CDR3: CASSFATNEKLFF; DNA: TGTGCCAGCAGTTTTGCAACTAATGAAAAACTGTTTTTT
D: TRBD2; V: TRBV7-9; size: NA; J: TRBJ2-2; CDR3: CASSLAHWTRNTGELFF; DNA: TGTGCCAGCAGCTTAGCGCACTGGACTAGGAATACCGGGGAGCTGTTTTTT
D: NA; V: TRBV19; size: NA; J: TRBJ1-2; CDR3: CASSIGGRFYGYTF; DNA: TGTGCCAGTAGTATAGGGGGGCGCTTTTATGGCTACACCTTC
D: NA; V: TRBV19; size: few; J: TRBJ2-7; CDR3: CASSIGETSPPYEQYF; DNA: TGTGCCAGTAGTATAGGAGAAACTAGCCCGCCCTACGAGCAGTACTTC
D: NA; V: TRBV12-3/TRBV12-4; size: few; J: TRBJ1-4; CDR3: CASSLLTVHNEKLFF; DNA: TGTGCCAGCAGTTTATTGACAGTGCATAATGAAAAACTGTTTTTT
D: NA; V: TRBV9; size: NA; J: TRBJ2-2; CDR3: CASTSSVNTGELFF; DNA: TGTGCCAGCACCTCTAGCGTAAACACCGGGGAGCTGTTTTTT
D: TRBD2; V: TRBV25-1; size: NA; J: TRBJ2-5; CDR3: CASSVPGLAPQETQYF; DNA: TGTGCCAGCAGTGTACCGGGACTAGCCCCCCAAGAGACCCAGTACTTC
D: TRBD2; V: TRBV20-1; size: many; J: TRBJ2-2; CDR3: CSAREGLAGPTGELFF; DNA: TGCAGTGCTAGAGAAGGACTAGCGGGGCCCACCGGGGAGCTGTTTTTT
D: TRBD2; V: TRBV28; size: many; J: TRBJ2-3; CDR3: CASSLTSGRAVDTQYF; DNA: TGTGCCAGCAGTTTGACTAGCGGGAGGGCCGTGGATACGCAGTATTTT
D: NA; V: TRBV9; size: few; J: TRBJ1-3; CDR3: CASSVGGIGNTIYF; DNA: TGTGCCAGCAGCGTAGGGGGAATCGGAAACACCATATATTTT
D: TRBD1; V: TRBV20-1; size: many; J: TRBJ1-1; CDR3: CSAWTGGTGAFF; DNA: TGCAGTGCTTGGACAGGGGGCACGGGAGCTTTCTTT
D: NA; V: TRBV19; size: NA; J: TRBJ2-2; CDR3: CASVTLSGGRPGELFF; DNA: TGTGCCAGCGTAACCCTAAGCGGAGGAAGACCCGGGGAGCTGTTTTTT
D: NA; V: TRBV14; size: many; J: TRBJ2-1; CDR3: CASSQEEGEGVSSYNEQFF; DNA: TGTGCCAGCAGCCAAGAAGAGGGAGAGGGGGTGAGCTCCTACAATGAGCAGTTCTTC
D: TRBD2; V: TRBV27; size: NA; J: TRBJ2-7; CDR3: CASSPPGGGSSYNEQYF; DNA: TGTGCCAGCAGTCCCCCCGGGGGGGGGAGCTCCTACAATGAGCAGTACTTC
D: TRBD2; V: TRBV7-8; size: many; J: TRBJ2-1; CDR3: CASSSLAYEQFF; DNA: TGTGCCAGCAGCTCACTAGCGTATGAGCAGTTCTTC
D: NA; V: TRBV12-3/TRBV12-4; size: NA; J: TRBJ2-1; CDR3: CASSTPGQGTYNEQFF; DNA: TGTGCCAGCAGTACCCCGGGGCAGGGCACCTACAATGAGCAGTTCTTC
D: NA; V: TRBV5-1; size: NA; J: TRBJ2-7; CDR3: CASSPGLPIWVSYEQYF; DNA: TGCGCCAGCAGCCCTGGGCTCCCCATTTGGGTCTCCTACGAGCAGTACTTC
D: NA; V: TRBV12-3/TRBV12-4; size: many; J: TRBJ1-5; CDR3: CASSLNRDQPQHF; DNA: TGTGCCAGCAGTTTGAACAGGGATCAGCCCCAGCATTTT
D: TRBD1; V: TRBV30; size: many; J: TRBJ1-1; CDR3: CAVRGQGSTEAFF; DNA: TGTGCCGTCCGCGGACAGGGAAGCACTGAAGCTTTCTTT
D: TRBD1; V: TRBV5-1; size: many; J: TRBJ2-1; CDR3: CASSPLSGQGNNEQFF; DNA: TGCGCCAGCAGCCCGCTGTCGGGACAGGGGAACAATGAGCAGTTCTTC
D: TRBD2; V: TRBV30; size: many; J: TRBJ2-5; CDR3: CAWSWTSGGKETQYF; DNA: TGTGCCTGGAGTTGGACTAGCGGGGGGAAAGAGACCCAGTACTTC
D: TRBD1; V: TRBV28; size: many; J: TRBJ2-7; CDR3: CASSSPGQASSYEQYF; DNA: TGTGCCAGCAGTTCCCCCGGACAGGCGAGCTCCTACGAGCAGTACTTC
D: NA; V: TRBV5-4; size: NA; J: TRBJ2-3; CDR3: CASSLFSRASTDTQYF; DNA: TGTGCCAGCAGCTTGTTTTCCAGGGCGAGCACAGATACGCAGTATTTT
D: NA; V: TRBV19; size: many; J: TRBJ1-1; CDR3: CASSIAGGDTEAFF; DNA: TGTGCCAGTAGTATCGCGGGAGGGGACACTGAAGCTTTCTTT
D: NA; V: TRBV7-2; size: few; J: TRBJ1-3; CDR3: CASSFVSGHSGNTIYF; DNA: TGTGCCAGCAGCTTTGTTTCAGGGCACTCTGGAAACACCATATATTTT
D: TRBD1; V: TRBV2; size: NA; J: TRBJ1-2; CDR3: CASTWTGWYGYTF; DNA: TGTGCCAGCACTTGGACAGGGTGGTATGGCTACACCTTC
D: TRBD1; V: TRBV6-2/TRBV6-3; size: NA; J: TRBJ1-5; CDR3: CASSSTGVDQPQHF; DNA: TGTGCCAGCAGTTCGACAGGGGTGGACCAGCCCCAGCATTTT
D: TRBD1; V: TRBV12-3/TRBV12-4; size: many; J: TRBJ1-6; CDR3: CASSLRGLGNNSPLHF; DNA: TGTGCCAGCAGTTTGAGGGGGCTAGGCAATAATTCACCCCTCCACTTT
D: TRBD1; V: TRBV18; size: few; J: TRBJ1-3; CDR3: CASSPEDRRHTIYF; DNA: TGTGCCAGCTCACCTGAGGACAGGAGGCACACCATATATTTT
D: TRBD1; V: TRBV11-2; size: NA; J: TRBJ2-4; CDR3: CASSQGALAKNIQYF; DNA: TGTGCCAGCAGCCAGGGGGCCCTAGCCAAAAACATTCAGTACTTC
D: TRBD2; V: TRBV27; size: few; J: TRBJ2-3; CDR3: CASSLPGLALYF; DNA: TGTGCCAGCAGTCTCCCGGGACTAGCGCTGTATTTT
D: NA; V: TRBV6-5; size: few; J: TRBJ1-2; CDR3: CASSYVGLAAKTNYGYTF; DNA: TGTGCCAGCAGTTACGTAGGGTTGGCGGCAAAAACTAACTATGGCTACACCTTC
D: TRBD1; V: TRBV30; size: many; J: TRBJ1-3; CDR3: CAGGRPGGSGNTIYF; DNA: TGTGCCGGAGGGAGGCCAGGGGGGTCAGGAAACACCATATATTTT
D: TRBD1; V: TRBV10-3; size: many; J: TRBJ2-3; CDR3: CAITLRQGDTQYF; DNA: TGTGCCATCACCCTCCGACAGGGAGATACGCAGTATTTT
D: TRBD2; V: TRBV9; size: many; J: TRBJ2-3; CDR3: CASSVSTSGSFADTQYF; DNA: TGTGCCAGCAGCGTATCCACTAGCGGGAGTTTTGCAGATACGCAGTATTTT
D: NA; V: TRBV29-1; size: many; J: TRBJ1-5; CDR3: CSVRRGGSNQPQHF; DNA: TGCAGCGTAAGACGAGGGGGAAGCAATCAGCCCCAGCATTTT
D: TRBD1; V: TRBV29-1; size: many; J: TRBJ2-1; CDR3: CSVDRGSRNEQFF; DNA: TGCAGCGTTGACAGGGGGTCGAGGAATGAGCAGTTCTTC
D: NA; V: TRBV11-2; size: NA; J: TRBJ1-2; CDR3: CASSSLRTVRYGYTF; DNA: TGTGCCAGCAGCTCATTACGCACGGTGCGCTATGGCTACACCTTC
D: NA; V: TRBV2; size: NA; J: TRBJ1-1; CDR3: CASKRVNTEAFF; DNA: TGTGCCAGCAAACGGGTGAACACTGAAGCTTTCTTT
D: NA; V: TRBV7-9; size: many; J: TRBJ1-4; CDR3: CASSTSKGMGEKLFF; DNA: TGTGCCAGCAGCACATCAAAGGGCATGGGTGAAAAACTGTTTTTT
D: NA; V: TRBV6-1; size: few; J: TRBJ2-1; CDR3: CASMRVYNEQFF; DNA: TGTGCCAGCATGAGGGTCTACAATGAGCAGTTCTTC
D: TRBD2; V: TRBV11-2; size: many; J: TRBJ2-7; CDR3: CASRLRGLAGGPYEQYF; DNA: TGTGCCAGCAGACTTAGGGGACTAGCGGGAGGGCCCTACGAGCAGTACTTC
D: NA; V: TRBV13; size: NA; J: TRBJ2-1; CDR3: CASSDGQRLYEQFF; DNA: TGTGCCAGCAGCGATGGACAGAGGCTCTATGAGCAGTTCTTC
D: TRBD2; V: TRBV12-3/TRBV12-4; size: NA; J: TRBJ2-2; CDR3: CASSFSGRATGELFF; DNA: TGTGCCAGCAGTTTTTCCGGGAGGGCCACCGGGGAGCTGTTTTTT
D: NA; V: TRBV5-4; size: few; J: TRBJ1-4; CDR3: CASSSDIGSNEKLFF; DNA: TGTGCCAGCAGCTCAGACATCGGGAGTAATGAAAAACTGTTTTTT